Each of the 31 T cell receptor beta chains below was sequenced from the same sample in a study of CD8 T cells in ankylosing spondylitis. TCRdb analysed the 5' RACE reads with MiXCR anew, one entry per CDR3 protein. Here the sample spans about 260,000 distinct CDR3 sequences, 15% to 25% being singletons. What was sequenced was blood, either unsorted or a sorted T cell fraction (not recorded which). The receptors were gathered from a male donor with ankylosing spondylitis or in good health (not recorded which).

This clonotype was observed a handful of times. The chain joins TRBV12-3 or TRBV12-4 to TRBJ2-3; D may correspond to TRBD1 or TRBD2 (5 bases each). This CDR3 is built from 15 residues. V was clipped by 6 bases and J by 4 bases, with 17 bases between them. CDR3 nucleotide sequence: TGTGCCAGCAGACCGGGACCATATCCGGCAGATACGCAGTATTTT. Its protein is CASRPGPYPADTQYF.

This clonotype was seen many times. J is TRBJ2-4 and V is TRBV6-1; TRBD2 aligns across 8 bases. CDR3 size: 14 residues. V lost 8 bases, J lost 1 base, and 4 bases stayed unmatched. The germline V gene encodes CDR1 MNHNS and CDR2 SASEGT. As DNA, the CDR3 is TGTGCCAGCTACGGGGGGGCGGCCAAAAACATTCAGTACTTC. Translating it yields CASYGGAAKNIQYF.

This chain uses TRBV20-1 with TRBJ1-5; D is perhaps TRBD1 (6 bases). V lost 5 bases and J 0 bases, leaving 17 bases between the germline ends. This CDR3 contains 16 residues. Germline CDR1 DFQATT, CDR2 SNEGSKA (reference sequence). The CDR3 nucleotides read TGCAGTGCTCTCGCCAGGGGCACATATAGCAATCAGCCCCAGCATTTT. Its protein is CSALARGTYSNQPQHF.

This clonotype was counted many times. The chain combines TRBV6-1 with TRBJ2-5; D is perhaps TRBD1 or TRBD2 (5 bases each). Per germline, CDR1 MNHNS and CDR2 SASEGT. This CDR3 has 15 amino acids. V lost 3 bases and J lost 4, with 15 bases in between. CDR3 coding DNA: TGTGCCAGCAGTGATGGGGGAGCGCGCGCAGAGACCCAGTACTTC. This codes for CASSDGGARAETQYF.

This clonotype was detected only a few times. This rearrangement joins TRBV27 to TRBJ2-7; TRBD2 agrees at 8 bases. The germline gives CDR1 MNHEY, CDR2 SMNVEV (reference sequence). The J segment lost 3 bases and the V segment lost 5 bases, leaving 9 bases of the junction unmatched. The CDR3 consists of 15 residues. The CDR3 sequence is CASSPRLASNYEQYV. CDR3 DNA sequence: TGTGCCAGCAGTCCCAGACTAGCGTCAAACTACGAGCAGTACGTC.

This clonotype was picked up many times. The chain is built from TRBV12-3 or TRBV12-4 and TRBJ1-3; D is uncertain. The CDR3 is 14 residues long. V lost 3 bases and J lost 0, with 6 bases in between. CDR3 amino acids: CASSFWGSGNTIYF. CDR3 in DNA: TGTGCCAGCAGTTTTTGGGGCTCTGGAAACACCATATATTTT.

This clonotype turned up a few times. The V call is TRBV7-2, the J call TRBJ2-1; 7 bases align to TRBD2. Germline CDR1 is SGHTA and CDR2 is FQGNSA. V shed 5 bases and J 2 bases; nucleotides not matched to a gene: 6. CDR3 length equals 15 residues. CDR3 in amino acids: CASSPTSVAYNEQFF. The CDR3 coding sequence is TGTGCCAGCAGCCCCACTAGCGTCGCCTACAATGAGCAGTTCTTC.

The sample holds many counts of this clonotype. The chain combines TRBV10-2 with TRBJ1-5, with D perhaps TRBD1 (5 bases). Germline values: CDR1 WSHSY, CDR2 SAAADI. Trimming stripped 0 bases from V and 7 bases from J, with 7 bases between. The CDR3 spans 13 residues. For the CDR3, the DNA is TGCGCCAGCAGTGAGTCTGGGGGGCAGCCCCAGCATTTT. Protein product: CASSESGGQPQHF.

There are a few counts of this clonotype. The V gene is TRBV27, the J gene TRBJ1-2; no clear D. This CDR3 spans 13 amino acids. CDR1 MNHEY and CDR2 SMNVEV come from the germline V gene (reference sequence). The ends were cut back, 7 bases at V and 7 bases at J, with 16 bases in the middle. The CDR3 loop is CASKVGIEGGYTF. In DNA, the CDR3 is TGTGCCAGCAAGGTGGGGATTGAGGGTGGCTACACCTTC.

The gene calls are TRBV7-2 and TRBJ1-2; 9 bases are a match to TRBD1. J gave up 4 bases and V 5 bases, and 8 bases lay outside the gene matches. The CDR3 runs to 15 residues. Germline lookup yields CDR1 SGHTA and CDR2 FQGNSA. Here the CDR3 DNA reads TGTGCCAGCAGCCCAGGGACAGGGTTGCCCTATGGCTACACCTTC. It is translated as CASSPGTGLPYGYTF.

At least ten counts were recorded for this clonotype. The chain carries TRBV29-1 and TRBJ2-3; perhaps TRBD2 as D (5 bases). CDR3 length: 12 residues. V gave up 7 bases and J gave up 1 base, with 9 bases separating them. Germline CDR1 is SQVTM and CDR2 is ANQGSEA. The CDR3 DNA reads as TGCAGCGGTGAGGAGGGCACAGATACGCAGTATTTT. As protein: CSGEEGTDTQYF.

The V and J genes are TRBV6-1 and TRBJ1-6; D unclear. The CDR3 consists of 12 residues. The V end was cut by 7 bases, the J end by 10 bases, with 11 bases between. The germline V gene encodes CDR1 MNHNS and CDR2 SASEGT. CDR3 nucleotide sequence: TGTGCCAGCACCGTTTCTGTCTCACCCCTCCACTTT. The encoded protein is CASTVSVSPLHF.

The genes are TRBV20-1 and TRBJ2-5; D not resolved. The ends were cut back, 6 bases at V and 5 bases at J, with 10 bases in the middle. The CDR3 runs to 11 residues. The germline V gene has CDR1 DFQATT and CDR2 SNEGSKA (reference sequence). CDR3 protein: CSAGSRETQYF. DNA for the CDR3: TGCAGTGCCGGTTCACGGGAGACCCAGTACTTC.

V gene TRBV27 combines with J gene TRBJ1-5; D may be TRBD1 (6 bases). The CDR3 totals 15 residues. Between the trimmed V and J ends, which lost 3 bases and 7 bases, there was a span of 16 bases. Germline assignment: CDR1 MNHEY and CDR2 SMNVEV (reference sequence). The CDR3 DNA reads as TGTGCCAGCAGTTTGGTCAGTCCAGGGGACCAGCCCCAGCATTTT. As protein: CASSLVSPGDQPQHF.

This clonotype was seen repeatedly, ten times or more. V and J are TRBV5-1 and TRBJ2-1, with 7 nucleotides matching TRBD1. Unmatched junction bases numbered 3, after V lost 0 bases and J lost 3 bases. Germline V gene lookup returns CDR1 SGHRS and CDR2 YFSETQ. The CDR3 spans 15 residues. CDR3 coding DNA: TGCGCCAGCAGCTTGGATGGGACAGACTACAATGAGCAGTTCTTC. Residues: CASSLDGTDYNEQFF.

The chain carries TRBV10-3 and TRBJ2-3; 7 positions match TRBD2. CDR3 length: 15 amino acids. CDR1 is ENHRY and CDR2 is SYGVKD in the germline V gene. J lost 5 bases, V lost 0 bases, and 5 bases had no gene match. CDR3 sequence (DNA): TGTGCCATCAGTGAGTCGGGCGGGGGTCTAGATACGCAGTATTTT. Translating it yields CAISESGGGLDTQYF.

CDR3 protein: CASGFGQGNTEAFF. In nucleotides, the CDR3 is TGTGCCAGTGGGTTTGGGCAGGGGAACACTGAAGCTTTCTTT. The rearrangement uses TRBV19 and TRBJ1-1; maybe TRBD1 (5 bases). The V and J ends lost 8 bases and 1 base respectively, with 14 bases between them. This CDR3 spans 14 amino acids. Germline V lookup: CDR1 LNHDA, CDR2 SQIVND (reference sequence).

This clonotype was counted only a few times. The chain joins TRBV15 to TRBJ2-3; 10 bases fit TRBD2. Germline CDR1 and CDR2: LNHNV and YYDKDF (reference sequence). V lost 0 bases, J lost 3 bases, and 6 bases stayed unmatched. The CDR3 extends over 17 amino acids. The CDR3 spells CATSRDSGLAATDTQYF. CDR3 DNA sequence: TGTGCCACCAGCAGAGATAGTGGACTAGCGGCAACAGATACGCAGTATTTT.

The CDR3 region has the DNA TGCGCCAGCACTCCGGGACTAGCCGACAATGAGCAGTTCTTC. Encoded protein: CASTPGLADNEQFF. This chain links TRBV5-1 with TRBJ2-1; 9 positions agree with TRBD2. The ends lost 6 bases at V and 5 bases at J; junction bases unmatched: 6. The CDR3 has 14 residues. Germline V gene lookup returns CDR1 SGHRS and CDR2 YFSETQ.

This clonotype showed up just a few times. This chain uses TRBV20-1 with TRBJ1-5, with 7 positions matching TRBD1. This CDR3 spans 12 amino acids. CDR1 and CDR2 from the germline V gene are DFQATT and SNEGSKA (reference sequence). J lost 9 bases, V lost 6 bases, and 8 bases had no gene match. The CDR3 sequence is CSAGTELWPQHF. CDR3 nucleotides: TGCAGTGCGGGGACAGAATTATGGCCCCAGCATTTT.

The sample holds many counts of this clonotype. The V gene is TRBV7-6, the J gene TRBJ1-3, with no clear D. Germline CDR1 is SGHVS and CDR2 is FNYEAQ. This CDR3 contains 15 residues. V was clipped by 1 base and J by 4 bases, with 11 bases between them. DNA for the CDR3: TGTGCCAGCAGCTTAGTAATAGGTGCCGGAAACACCATATATTTT. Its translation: CASSLVIGAGNTIYF.

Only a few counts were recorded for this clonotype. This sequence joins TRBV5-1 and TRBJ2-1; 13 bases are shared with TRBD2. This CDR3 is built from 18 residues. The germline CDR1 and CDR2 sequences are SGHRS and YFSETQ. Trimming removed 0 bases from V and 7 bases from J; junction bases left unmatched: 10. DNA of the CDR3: TGCGCCAGCAGCTTGGGGATGACTAGCGGGAGGTTATTGAATGAGCAGTTCTTC. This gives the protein CASSLGMTSGRLLNEQFF.

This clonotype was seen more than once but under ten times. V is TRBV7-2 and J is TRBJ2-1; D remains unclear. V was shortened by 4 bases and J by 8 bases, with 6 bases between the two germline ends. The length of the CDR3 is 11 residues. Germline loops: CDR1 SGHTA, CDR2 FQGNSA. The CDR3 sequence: CASSWVDEQFF. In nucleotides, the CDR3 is TGTGCCAGCAGCTGGGTGGATGAGCAGTTCTTC.

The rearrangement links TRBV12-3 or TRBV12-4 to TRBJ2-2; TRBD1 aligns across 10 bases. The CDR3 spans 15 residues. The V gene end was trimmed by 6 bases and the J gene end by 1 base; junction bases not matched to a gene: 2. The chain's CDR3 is CASRGTGVNTGELFF. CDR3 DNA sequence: TGTGCCAGCAGGGGGACAGGGGTGAACACCGGGGAGCTGTTTTTT.

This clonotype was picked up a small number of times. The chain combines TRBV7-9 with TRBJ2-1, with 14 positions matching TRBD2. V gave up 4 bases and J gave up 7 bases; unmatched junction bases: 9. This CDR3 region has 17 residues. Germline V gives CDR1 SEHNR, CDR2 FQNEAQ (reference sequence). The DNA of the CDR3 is TGTGCCAGCAGCTCTACCCGGGGACTAGCGGGAGTTAATGAGCAGTTCTTC. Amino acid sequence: CASSSTRGLAGVNEQFF.

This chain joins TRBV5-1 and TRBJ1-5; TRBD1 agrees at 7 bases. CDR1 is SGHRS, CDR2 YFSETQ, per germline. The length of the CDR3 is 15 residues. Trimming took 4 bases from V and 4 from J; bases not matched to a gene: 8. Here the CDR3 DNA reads TGCGCCAGCAGCCCGGGGACAGTAATGAATCAGCCCCAGCATTTT. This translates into CASSPGTVMNQPQHF.

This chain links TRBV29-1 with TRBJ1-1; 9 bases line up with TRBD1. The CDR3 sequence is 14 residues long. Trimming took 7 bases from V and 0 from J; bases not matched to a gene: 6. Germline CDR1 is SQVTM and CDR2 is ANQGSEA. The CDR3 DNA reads TGCAGCGGGAAAAGGACAGGGGTGAACACTGAAGCTTTCTTT. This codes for CSGKRTGVNTEAFF.

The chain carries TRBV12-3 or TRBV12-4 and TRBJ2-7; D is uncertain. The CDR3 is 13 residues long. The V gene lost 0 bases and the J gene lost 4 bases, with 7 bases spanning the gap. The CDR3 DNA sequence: TGTGCCAGCAGTTTAGCAGGCAGGTACGAGCAGTACGTC. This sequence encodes CASSLAGRYEQYV.

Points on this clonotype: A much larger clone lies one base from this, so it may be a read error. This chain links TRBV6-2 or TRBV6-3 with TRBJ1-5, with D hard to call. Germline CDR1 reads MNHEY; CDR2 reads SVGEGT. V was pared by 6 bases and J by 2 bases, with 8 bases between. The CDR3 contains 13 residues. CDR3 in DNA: TGTGCCAGCAGGGACGAGGGCAATCAGCCCCAGCATTTT. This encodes CASRDEGNQPQHF.

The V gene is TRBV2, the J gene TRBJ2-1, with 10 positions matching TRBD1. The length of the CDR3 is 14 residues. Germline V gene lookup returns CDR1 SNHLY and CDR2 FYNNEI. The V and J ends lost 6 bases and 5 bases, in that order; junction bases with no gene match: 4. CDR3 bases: TGTGCCAGCAGAACGGGACAGGGGAACAATGAGCAGTTCTTC. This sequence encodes CASRTGQGNNEQFF.

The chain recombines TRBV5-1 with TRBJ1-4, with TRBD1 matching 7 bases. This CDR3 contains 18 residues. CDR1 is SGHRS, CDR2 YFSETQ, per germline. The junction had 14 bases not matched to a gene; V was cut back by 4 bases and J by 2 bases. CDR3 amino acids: CASSADRDMVRTNEKLFF. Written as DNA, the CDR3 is TGCGCCAGCAGCGCCGACAGGGATATGGTTCGGACTAATGAAAAACTGTTTTTT.